These 11 T cell receptor beta chains were all obtained from the same sample, sequenced in a study of T cells in localized non-small cell lung cancer (dated by TCRdb to 2019 to 2021). The library was built by means of the immunoSEQ multiplex PCR assay. As stored in TCRdb, this immuneACCESS dataset retains in-frame rearrangements with V and J assigned. A fraction of the clones does not appear; measured against another copy, unresolved V genes explain less than half of the discrepancy, and the remainder lacks a known reason. The sample data list some 2,600 clones, and about a quarter of these were observed just once. The biggest ten clones account for approximately 11% of the sample. The source was lung tumor tissue, collected before any cancer treatment. These receptor sequences come from an older female donor with stage I lung adenocarcinoma.

The chain recombines TRBV11-3 with TRBJ2-5; a possible D gene is TRBD2 (7 bases). The V and J ends lost 4 bases and 8 bases respectively, with 17 bases between them. CDR3 length equals 14 residues. CDR1 SGHNT and CDR2 YENEEA come from the germline V gene. In nucleotides, the CDR3 is TGTGCCAGCAGCTGGGGGCGGGGAGCGGGAACCCAGTACTTC. Translated, it gives CASSWGRGAGTQYF.

The chain carries TRBV1 and TRBJ2-2. TRBV1 is labeled a pseudogene. This CDR3 region has 14 residues. The CDR3 protein is CASRVDENTGELFF. CDR3 nucleotide sequence: TGCGCCAGCAGGGTGGATGAGAACACCGGGGAGCTGTTTTTT.

This clone has a single count. At one end, the junction sequence differs from germline, possibly due to a read error. V gene TRBV29-1 combines with J gene TRBJ2-3, with a weak D call TRBD2 (6 bases). In germline, CDR1 is SQVTM, CDR2 ANQGSEA. CDR3 length equals 12 residues. CDR3 residues: CSVRTTTNTQYF. CDR3 nucleotides: TGCAGCGTTCGGACTACCACAAATACGCAGTATTTT.

In this sample, this clone is medium-sized. The chain's CDR3 is CASTGRSATRDYGYTF. The CDR3 bases are TGTGCCAGCACCGGGAGGTCCGCCACAAGGGACTATGGCTACACCTTC. The genes are TRBV11-3 and TRBJ1-2; no clear D gene. This CDR3 spans 16 amino acids. The ends were cut back, 7 bases at V and 3 bases at J, with 21 bases in the middle. Germline values: CDR1 SGHNT, CDR2 YENEEA.

This sequence joins TRBV11-3 and TRBJ1-6, with D possibly being TRBD1 (6 bases). Looked up from germline, CDR1 is SGHNT and CDR2 is YENEEA. Trimming stripped 2 bases from V and 5 bases from J, with 10 bases between. The CDR3 runs to 15 residues. The CDR3 bases are TGTGCCAGCAGCTTAACAGGGAAAAATAATTCACCCCTCCACTTT. It specifies CASSLTGKNNSPLHF.

This clone has a handful of counts. This chain uses TRBV6-8 with TRBJ2-7; D tentatively fits TRBD1 or TRBD2 (5 bases each). V was shortened by 3 bases and J by 4 bases, with 10 bases between the two germline ends. The CDR3 has 13 amino acids. Germline CDR1 is MNHGY and CDR2 is SAAAGT. CDR3 sequence (DNA): TGTGCCAGCAGTTATCGGGACGGGTACGAGCAGTACTTC. Translated: CASSYRDGYEQYF.

This clone was counted only a few times. Read coverage stops 1 residue before the CDR3 terminus; the germline J gene supplies the remainder. The genes are TRBV10-3 and TRBJ2-7, with D unclear. Germline CDR1 is ENHRY and CDR2 is SYGVKD. Trimming shortened V by 2 bases and J by 5 bases, and 22 bases separated the two germline ends. The CDR3 is 17 amino acids. The covered CDR3 bases are TGTGCCATCAGTGAGAGGAAAGCAGGTGATAGTGGGCACGAGCAGTAC. This gives the protein CAISERKAGDSGHEQY. The CDR3 in its entirety is CAISERKAGDSGHEQYF.

V is TRBV11-3 and J is TRBJ2-1, with TRBD2 as a possible D gene (5 bases). V shed 6 bases and J shed 6 bases, with 18 bases lying between them. The CDR3 length is 15 residues. Germline lookup yields CDR1 SGHNT and CDR2 YENEEA. CDR3 coding DNA: TGTGCCAGCAGTCCAGAGGGCTACCGGACCAATGAGCAGTTCTTC. It yields the protein CASSPEGYRTNEQFF.

This clone qualifies as medium-sized. The V and J genes are TRBV11-3 and TRBJ2-1, with a weak D call TRBD2 (5 bases). CDR3 length: 17 residues. The germline gives CDR1 SGHNT, CDR2 YENEEA. V lost 3 bases, J lost 0 bases, and 15 bases lay in between. DNA for the CDR3: TGTGCCAGCAGCTTTCGGGGAGCGACATCCTCCTACAATGAGCAGTTCTTC. Protein product: CASSFRGATSSYNEQFF.

The chain links TRBV11-3 to TRBJ2-7; D might be TRBD2 (5 bases). The CDR3 consists of 16 residues. V lost 1 base and J 3 bases, leaving 16 bases between the germline ends. Germline CDR1 is SGHNT and CDR2 is YENEEA. CDR3 sequence reads: CASSLGGSPPFYEQYF. CDR3 DNA: TGTGCCAGCAGCTTAGGTGGGAGCCCGCCATTCTACGAGCAGTACTTC.

The rearrangement uses TRBV30 and TRBJ2-7; 7 nucleotides match TRBD1. Germline CDR1 is GTSNPN and CDR2 is SVGIG (reference sequence). The CDR3 covers 14 residues. V lost 2 bases and J lost 2; bases outside the gene matches: 6. The chain's CDR3 is CAWSNPGQTYEQYF. The CDR3 DNA reads TGTGCCTGGAGTAACCCGGGACAGACCTACGAGCAGTACTTC.